Below, 20 T cell receptor beta chains from the same sample are listed, as sequenced in a study of blood T cell repertoires in COVID-19 (dated by TCRdb to the early 2020s). Libraries were built with the immunoSEQ multiplex PCR assay. This is the immuneACCESS table as TCRdb keeps it, with only in-frame sequences that have V and J called. A part of the clones is gone; compared with another copy, unresolved V genes explain less than half, and the rest is unexplained. The sample yields 200,000 to 250,000 clones; about 76% were counted once. The biggest ten clones account for 8.9% of the sample. Sequencing used PBMCs or T cells enriched from blood (not recorded which). All receptors derive from a woman aged 50 to 60 with acute COVID-19.

The rearrangement joins TRBV2 to TRBJ1-5, with D tentatively TRBD1 (6 bases). V lost 4 bases and J 6 bases, leaving 10 bases between the germline ends. The CDR3 contains 13 residues. Germline CDR1 reads SNHLY; CDR2 reads FYNNEI. The CDR3 sequence: CASSATGTQPQHF. The CDR3 nucleotides are TGTGCCAGCAGTGCCACAGGGACTCAGCCCCAGCATTTT.

The chain couples TRBV3-1 (or the pseudogene TRBV3-2) to TRBJ1-5; D is possibly TRBD1 (5 bases). V lost 4 bases to trimming and J lost 7 bases, with 20 bases between them. The CDR3 is made up of 16 amino acids. Germline V CDR1 and CDR2: LGHDT, YNNKEL (reference sequence). CDR3 nucleotide sequence: TGTGCCAGCAGCCCGACATCATACAGGTCCCTACAGCCCCAGCATTTT. As protein: CASSPTSYRSLQPQHF.

The chain employs TRBV23-1 and TRBJ2-2; 7 positions agree with TRBD1. TRBV23-1 is annotated as an ORF whose role is uncertain. The trim removed 4 bases at V and 8 bases at J, leaving 13 bases unmatched. CDR3 length: 16 amino acids. The CDR3 DNA is TGCGCCAGCAGTCGCTTGACAGGGAGTTATAGGGGGGAGCTGTTTTTT. Translated, it gives CASSRLTGSYRGELFF.

The chain couples TRBV4-1 to TRBJ1-2; perhaps TRBD1 as D (5 bases). The CDR3 spans 16 residues. V was clipped by 0 bases and J by 0 bases, with 11 bases between them. CDR1 and CDR2 (germline): MGHRA, YSYEKL. In DNA, the CDR3 is TGCGCCAGCAGCCAAGAAGGACACCAAGCTAACTATGGCTACACCTTC. Its protein is CASSQEGHQANYGYTF.

The chain combines TRBV19 with TRBJ2-3; 10 nucleotides match TRBD1. With V trimmed by 8 bases and J by 6 bases, 5 bases remained unmatched. Germline CDR1 is LNHDA and CDR2 is SQIVND (reference sequence). This CDR3 has 13 residues. The CDR3 DNA follows: TGTGCCAGTTCTCCGGGACAGGGGGATACGCAGTATTTT. It is translated as CASSPGQGDTQYF.

As DNA, the CDR3 is TGTGCCAGCAGCGTCGGACAGGGGGTTTCTCGCGAGCAGTACTTC. The encoded protein is CASSVGQGVSREQYF. The genes are TRBV9 and TRBJ2-7; 10 nucleotides line up with TRBD1. The CDR3 is 15 residues long. In germline, CDR1 is SGDLS, CDR2 YYNGEE. V lost 2 bases and J lost 6; bases outside the gene matches: 8.

The chain employs TRBV28 and TRBJ2-7, with TRBD1 matching 7 bases. Germline V gives CDR1 MDHEN, CDR2 SYDVKM. The CDR3 loop spans 15 amino acids. With 7 bases clipped from V and 5 bases from J, the junction kept 14 bases outside the gene matches. CDR3 region: CASIPEKGGRNEQYF. The DNA for the CDR3 is TGTGCCAGCATCCCAGAAAAAGGGGGCAGGAACGAGCAGTACTTC. Full variable domain (outside the CDR3, taken from reference TRBV28 and TRBJ2-7): DVKVTQSSRYLVKRTGEKVFLECVQDMDHENMFWYRQDPGLGLRLIYFSYDVKMKEKGDIPEGYSVSREKKERFSLILESASTNQTSMYLCASIPEKGGRNEQYFGPGTRLTVT.

The chain recombines TRBV6-4 with TRBJ1-5; D remains unclear. In germline, CDR1 is MRHNA, CDR2 SNTAGT. This CDR3 region has 13 residues. V lost 3 bases, J lost 1 base, and 4 bases lay in between. CDR3 region: CASSEESNQPQHF. The CDR3 coding sequence is TGTGCCAGCAGTGAGGAGAGCAATCAGCCCCAGCATTTT.

The count of this clone is one. The chain links TRBV3-1 (or the pseudogene TRBV3-2) to TRBJ2-5, with 8 bases matching TRBD2. CDR1 and CDR2 (germline): LGHDT, YNNKEL (reference sequence). CDR3 length equals 17 residues. V lost 2 bases, J lost 3 bases, and 11 bases stayed unmatched. CDR3 in amino acids: CASSQSVLGTRKETQYF. The CDR3 DNA reads TGTGCCAGCAGCCAATCTGTTTTAGGGACTAGGAAAGAGACCCAGTACTTC.

The V gene is TRBV2, the J gene TRBJ2-3, with 7 bases aligning to TRBD2. The CDR3 runs 14 residues. Per the germline V gene, CDR1 is SNHLY and CDR2 is FYNNEI. The ends lost 6 bases at V and 3 bases at J; junction bases unmatched: 6. The CDR3 reads CASRMGGVTDTQYF. As DNA, the CDR3 is TGTGCCAGCAGGATGGGGGGGGTTACAGATACGCAGTATTTT.

This chain links TRBV18 with TRBJ2-1; a possible D gene is TRBD1 (5 bases). The CDR3 loop spans 16 amino acids. V was clipped by 4 bases and J by 3 bases, with 16 bases between them. Germline lookup yields CDR1 KGHSH and CDR2 LQKENI. The CDR3 DNA follows: TGTGCCAGCTCACGAGAGAGCCTCAGGGTCTACAATGAGCAGTTCTTC. Translating gives CASSRESLRVYNEQFF.

V usage is TRBV6-2 or TRBV6-3 and J usage is TRBJ1-5, with D possibly being TRBD1 (5 bases). CDR3 length: 16 amino acids. Trimming removed 4 bases from V and 2 bases from J, with 15 bases in between. The germline V gene has CDR1 MNHEY and CDR2 SVGEGT. The CDR3 region is CASSSNLQVGNQPQHF. CDR3 in DNA: TGTGCCAGCAGTTCGAATTTACAGGTGGGCAATCAGCCCCAGCATTTT.

This clone was seen only once. This chain joins TRBV28 and TRBJ2-7; weak D call: TRBD2 (6 bases). This CDR3 region has 15 residues. Germline CDR1 MDHEN, CDR2 SYDVKM. V lost 2 bases, J lost 1 base, and 12 bases lay in between. The chain's CDR3 is CASSLSSAGSYEQYF. CDR3 nucleotide sequence: TGTGCCAGCAGTTTAAGTTCTGCGGGATCCTACGAGCAGTACTTC.

The chain carries TRBV6-5 and TRBJ1-1; 9 bases are a match to TRBD1. V gave up 8 bases and J gave up 12 bases; unmatched junction bases: 7. Germline values: CDR1 MNHEY, CDR2 SVGAGI. This CDR3 has 11 amino acids. This chain's CDR3 is CASWGQGETFF. For the CDR3, the DNA is TGTGCCAGCTGGGGACAGGGCGAGACTTTCTTT.

The rearrangement joins TRBV19 to TRBJ2-2; D gene ambiguous. This CDR3 contains 13 residues. The V gene's germline CDR1 is LNHDA and CDR2 SQIVND (reference sequence). Trimming took off 4 bases at V and 3 bases at J, with 6 bases between the two ends. This CDR3 is CASSTRYTGELFF. The CDR3 DNA is TGTGCCAGTAGTACTCGGTACACCGGGGAGCTGTTTTTT.

This clone was recorded a few times. V usage is TRBV6-2 or TRBV6-3 and J usage is TRBJ2-1; D unresolved. Trimming removed 5 bases at V and 10 bases at J, with 9 bases between. CDR3 length equals 11 residues. Germline CDR1 is MNHEY and CDR2 is SVGEGT. CDR3 residues: CASSNRREQFF. CDR3 coding DNA: TGTGCCAGCAGTAACAGAAGGGAGCAGTTCTTC.

The V and J genes are TRBV6-2 or TRBV6-3 and TRBJ1-2, with no clear D. The V end lost 2 bases, the J end lost 4 bases, and 11 bases lay between the germline ends. Germline V lookup: CDR1 MNHEY, CDR2 SVGEGT. The CDR3 runs 14 residues. In DNA, the CDR3 is TGTGCCAGCAGTTACCCGACTTCCGTCTATGGCTACACCTTC. It encodes CASSYPTSVYGYTF.

The rearrangement uses TRBV15 and TRBJ2-7, with 9 bases that match TRBD1. The CDR3 length is 21 residues. Looked up from germline, CDR1 is LNHNV and CDR2 is YYDKDF (reference sequence). V dropped 8 bases and J dropped 0; count of bases not matched to a gene: 26. CDR3 bases: TGTGCCACCCCCCGACGTAAGAAGGGACAGGGCCTCCGACTAGTCTCCTACGAGCAGTACTTC. Its protein product is CATPRRKKGQGLRLVSYEQYF.

With regard to this clone: Distinct nucleotide sequences in the sample also encode this CDR3. The chain joins TRBV20-1 to TRBJ2-1, with D possibly being TRBD2 (6 bases). The V end was cut by 6 bases, the J end by 1 base, with 10 bases between. CDR3 length: 13 residues. Per the germline V gene, CDR1 is DFQATT and CDR2 is SNEGSKA (reference sequence). The CDR3, as DNA: TGCAGTGCCAGTAGCGGTTCCTACAATGAGCAGTTCTTC. Protein: CSASSGSYNEQFF.

This chain connects TRBV5-1 to TRBJ2-1, with D possibly TRBD1 on 6 matching bases. Deletions cut 5 bases from V and 7 bases from J, with 16 bases between. The CDR3 spans 14 residues. Germline V gives CDR1 SGHRS, CDR2 YFSETQ. The CDR3 DNA reads as TGCGCCAGCAGGATGGCCCAGGGGATGAATGAGCAGTTCTTC. This sequence encodes CASRMAQGMNEQFF.